The 21 T cell receptor beta chains presented below share a single source sample, sequenced in a study of blood T cell repertoires in COVID-19 (TCRdb year 2020). Receptor libraries were prepared by the immunoSEQ multiplex PCR assay. In TCRdb, the immuneACCESS table is reduced to in-frame sequences with V and J assigned. These tables do not hold every clone; where another copy was compared, an unresolved V gene accounts for under half, and the others remain unexplained. The sample has approximately 300,000 clones on record, 86% of them singletons. The ten most abundant clones make up around 1.6% of the sample. The sample was peripheral blood. The receptors stem from a woman between 50 and 59 years old with acute or convalescent COVID-19.

J is TRBJ2-7 and V is TRBV5-1; the D gene is possibly TRBD1 (6 bases). Trimming pared 0 bases from V and 4 bases from J, leaving 14 bases between. This CDR3 is built from 15 residues. The germline V gene encodes CDR1 SGHRS and CDR2 YFSETQ. CDR3 DNA sequence: TGCGCCAGCAGCTTGGGGGGGACAACCTGGTACGAGCAGTACTTC. Its translation is CASSLGGTTWYEQYF.

This sequence joins TRBV3-1 (or the pseudogene TRBV3-2) and TRBJ2-5; 13 bases align to TRBD2. J gave up 5 bases and V 0 bases, and 12 bases lay outside the gene matches. This CDR3 region has 19 residues. Germline values: CDR1 LGHDT, CDR2 YNNKEL (reference sequence). DNA of the CDR3: TGTGCCAGCAGCCAAGATAGTCGGACTAGCGGGAGTATTAAGGAGACCCAGTACTTC. Its translation is CASSQDSRTSGSIKETQYF.

This clone has more than one count but fewer than ten. The V call is TRBV11-2, the J call TRBJ1-3, with D perhaps TRBD1 (6 bases). Trimming cost V 8 bases and J 0 bases, with 14 bases left between them. This CDR3 has 15 amino acids. Germline V gives CDR1 SGHAT, CDR2 FQNNGV. CDR3 loop: CASGGQGTSGNTIYF. In DNA, the CDR3 is TGTGCCAGCGGGGGCCAGGGGACCTCTGGAAACACCATATATTTT.

This rearrangement joins TRBV19 to TRBJ1-5; 8 positions match TRBD1. V lost 6 bases to trimming and J lost 1 base; unmatched junction nucleotides: 5. Germline-derived CDR1 and CDR2 are LNHDA and SQIVND (reference sequence). This CDR3 spans 15 amino acids. The CDR3 loop reads CASSTTGVSNQPQHF. Here the CDR3 DNA reads TGTGCCAGTAGCACGACAGGGGTCAGCAATCAGCCCCAGCATTTT. The variable domain in full, with the rest retrieved from reference TRBV19 and TRBJ1-5, is DGGITQSPKYLFRKEGQNVTLSCEQNLNHDAMYWYRQDPGQGLRLIYYSQIVNDFQKGDIAEGYSVSREKKESFPLTVTSAQKNPTAFYLCASSTTGVSNQPQHFGDGTRLSIL.

The chain is built from TRBV14 and TRBJ1-5, with TRBD1 as a possible D gene (5 bases). Trimming took off 1 base at V and 15 bases at J, with 16 bases between the two ends. The CDR3 is 13 amino acids. The germline V gene encodes CDR1 SGHDN and CDR2 FVKESK. The CDR3 loop is CASSQGDVWGGHF. As DNA, the CDR3 is TGTGCCAGCAGCCAAGGGGACGTCTGGGGGGGGCATTTT.

This clone was observed a few times. The chain links TRBV30 to TRBJ2-5; 15 nucleotides match TRBD2. Losses at the gene ends were 8 bases for V and 2 bases for J; bases not matched to a gene: 6. The V gene's germline CDR1 is GTSNPN and CDR2 SVGIG (reference sequence). The CDR3 is 15 residues long. Here the CDR3 DNA reads TGTGCCCGGGGACTAGCGGGAGGCCGTCAAGAGACCCAGTACTTC. This gives the protein CARGLAGGRQETQYF.

The rearrangement links TRBV11-3 to TRBJ1-4, with 10 bases lining up with TRBD1. The V gene end was trimmed by 4 bases and the J gene end by 6 bases; junction bases not matched to a gene: 2. CDR3 length: 14 amino acids. Germline values: CDR1 SGHNT, CDR2 YENEEA. The CDR3 loop reads CASSSGTGDEKLFF. Written as DNA, the CDR3 is TGTGCCAGCAGCTCCGGGACAGGGGATGAAAAACTGTTTTTT. Based on the CDR3 plus reference TRBV11-3 and TRBJ1-4, the full variable domain is EAGVVQSPRYKIIEKKQPVAFWCNPISGHNTLYWYLQNLGQGPELLIRYENEEAVDDSQLPKDRFSAERLKGVDSTLKIQPAELGDSAVYLCASSSGTGDEKLFFGSGTQLSVL.

This clone was seen a single time. The rearrangement links TRBV27 to TRBJ1-4, with TRBD1 as a possible D gene (5 bases). CDR1 and CDR2 from the germline V gene are MNHEY and SMNVEV (reference sequence). This CDR3 comprises 14 residues. V was clipped by 5 bases and J by 7 bases, with 14 bases between them. The CDR3 loop is CASSLWGSSEKLFF. CDR3 nucleotide sequence: TGTGCCAGCAGTCTTTGGGGCAGTAGTGAAAAACTGTTTTTT.

The rearrangement joins TRBV27 to TRBJ2-5; the D gene is possibly TRBD2 (6 bases). Germline V gene data show CDR1 as MNHEY and CDR2 as SMNVEV (reference sequence). Trimming pared 8 bases from V and 0 bases from J, leaving 16 bases between. CDR3 length: 15 residues. The CDR3 protein is CASCTQAGYQETQYF. In DNA, the CDR3 is TGTGCCAGCTGTACTCAGGCGGGGTACCAAGAGACCCAGTACTTC.

The chain carries TRBV10-3 and TRBJ2-6; the D gene is possibly TRBD1 (5 bases). The CDR3 is 17 amino acids. V gave up 4 bases and J gave up 0 bases, with 13 bases separating them. CDR1 is ENHRY, CDR2 SYGVKD, per germline. The CDR3 protein is CAISARVGDSGANVLTF. CDR3 DNA: TGTGCCATCAGTGCCAGGGTTGGGGACTCTGGGGCCAACGTCCTGACTTTC.

The chain is built from TRBV5-6 and TRBJ2-2; no clear D. Trimming removed 2 bases from V and 8 bases from J, with 22 bases in between. There are 17 residues in the CDR3. CDR1 SGHDT and CDR2 YYEEEE come from the germline V gene. CDR3 nucleotides: TGTGCCAGCAGCTTAAGTCTTAATCGACGTCCGCGGGGGGAGCTGTTTTTT. This gives the protein CASSLSLNRRPRGELFF.

The genes are TRBV6-5 and TRBJ1-1; possibly TRBD1 for D (6 bases). The ends were cut back, 5 bases at V and 4 bases at J, with 11 bases in the middle. Germline CDR1 MNHEY, CDR2 SVGAGI. This CDR3 spans 13 amino acids. The CDR3 here is CASSPRGGTEAFF. CDR3 in DNA: TGTGCCAGCAGTCCACGAGGGGGCACTGAAGCTTTCTTT.

The chain has TRBV5-5 and TRBJ1-5, with 7 bases aligning to TRBD1. Germline CDR1 is SGHKS and CDR2 is YYEKEE (reference sequence). This CDR3 contains 16 residues. The V segment lost 3 bases and the J segment 3 bases; nucleotides outside the gene matches: 9. The CDR3 DNA is TGTGCCAGCAGCTGGGGACAGCCCCTGTCCAATCAGCCCCAGCATTTT. This sequence encodes CASSWGQPLSNQPQHF.

This chain joins TRBV3-1 (or the pseudogene TRBV3-2) and TRBJ2-7; D remains unclear. V was cut by 11 bases and J by 1 base, with 15 bases left in between. The CDR3 is 13 residues long. Germline V CDR1 and CDR2: LGHDT, YNNKEL (reference sequence). CDR3 DNA: TGTGCCTGTGGGCAGCCGTCATCCTACGAGCAGTACTTC. It yields the protein CACGQPSSYEQYF.

This chain links TRBV5-5 with TRBJ1-2; 9 positions agree with TRBD1. Germline V gene lookup returns CDR1 SGHKS and CDR2 YYEKEE (reference sequence). The V segment lost 6 bases and the J segment 1 base; nucleotides outside the gene matches: 4. The CDR3 has 14 amino acids. This chain's CDR3 is CASNDRGGNYGYTF. Here the CDR3 DNA reads TGTGCCAGCAACGACAGGGGGGGTAACTATGGCTACACCTTC.

The V call is TRBV5-1, the J call TRBJ1-6; 7 bases align to TRBD1. CDR1 is SGHRS and CDR2 is YFSETQ in the germline V gene. The V and J ends lost 4 bases and 8 bases, in that order; junction bases with no gene match: 6. The CDR3 has 14 amino acids. CDR3 sequence (DNA): TGCGCCAGCAGCACCAGACAGGGTTATTCACCCCTCCACTTT. It is translated as CASSTRQGYSPLHF.

This rearrangement joins TRBV7-3 to TRBJ2-1, with a tentative D call TRBD2 (6 bases). This CDR3 region has 15 residues. The V end was cut by 1 base, the J end by 8 bases, with 15 bases between. Germline V gene lookup returns CDR1 SGHTA and CDR2 FQGTGA. The CDR3 region has the DNA TGTGCCAGCAGCTTAAGGGGAGGCCCGGGCGATGAGCAGTTCTTC. This encodes CASSLRGGPGDEQFF.

The chain has TRBV29-1 and TRBJ2-3; 9 bases align to TRBD2. This CDR3 is built from 15 residues. The V gene end was trimmed by 5 bases and the J gene end by 0 bases; junction bases not matched to a gene: 6. Germline CDR1 reads SQVTM; CDR2 reads ANQGSEA. As DNA, the CDR3 is TGCAGCGTTACGACTAGCGGAATAAGCACAGATACGCAGTATTTT. It encodes CSVTTSGISTDTQYF.

The chain joins TRBV30 to TRBJ1-4, with D maybe TRBD1 (6 bases). Germline V gives CDR1 GTSNPN, CDR2 SVGIG (reference sequence). The CDR3 is 16 amino acids. Trimming cost V 2 bases and J 1 base, with 14 bases left between them. The CDR3, as DNA: TGTGCCTGGAGTTTTGGCAGGGGTGAAACTAATGAAAAACTGTTTTTT. Protein: CAWSFGRGETNEKLFF. The whole variable domain, remainder taken from reference TRBV30 and TRBJ1-4, is SQTIHQWPATLVQPVGSPLSLECTVEGTSNPNLYWYRQAAGRGLQLLFYSVGIGQISSEVPQNLSASRPQDRQFILSSKKLLLSDSGFYLCAWSFGRGETNEKLFFGSGTQLSVL.

V usage is TRBV15 and J usage is TRBJ2-5; possibly TRBD2 for D (5 bases). Germline CDR1 LNHNV, CDR2 YYDKDF (reference sequence). CDR3 length equals 15 residues. V lost 4 bases and J 5 bases, leaving 17 bases between the germline ends. In nucleotides, the CDR3 is TGTGCCACCAGCACCATAGGCCAAAGGAGGGAGACCCAGTACTTC. Translating it yields CATSTIGQRRETQYF.

The genes are TRBV14 and TRBJ2-7, with D maybe TRBD2 (5 bases). V was shortened by 2 bases and J by 4 bases, with 12 bases between the two germline ends. CDR3 length equals 14 residues. CDR1 is SGHDN, CDR2 FVKESK, per germline. The CDR3 region has the DNA TGTGCCAGCAGCCAAAACCGGGAACCTTACGAGCAGTACTTC. It translates to CASSQNREPYEQYF.